These 10 T cell receptor beta chains were sequenced from one sample in a study of response to subunit inactivated influenza vaccine. TCRdb redid the calling of the RT-PCR reads with MiXCR, one entry per CDR3 protein. This sample carries about 500,000 distinct CDR3 sequences, more than 15% of them seen once, and the ten largest clones take less than 4%. The material sequenced was CD4+ T cells sorted from PBMCs, taken around 25 months after vaccination. These receptors all stem from a man in his fifties or sixties who received an inactivated influenza vaccine.

This clonotype showed up just a few times. The CDR3 bases are TGCAGTGCTAGGGGGGCACTAGCCGGAAATGAGCAGTTCTTC. Translation gives CSARGALAGNEQFF. The rearrangement uses TRBV20-1 and TRBJ2-1; D is possibly TRBD1 or TRBD2 (6 bases each). The CDR3 sequence is 14 residues long. CDR1 and CDR2 from the germline V gene are DFQATT and SNEGSKA (reference sequence). The V end lost 3 bases, the J end lost 7 bases, and 16 bases lay between the germline ends.

This clonotype occurred many times. The chain employs TRBV29-1 and TRBJ1-4, with D possibly being TRBD1 (5 bases). V gave up 6 bases and J gave up 9 bases, with 23 bases separating them. Germline V gives CDR1 SQVTM, CDR2 ANQGSEA. The CDR3 runs to 15 residues. The CDR3 loop reads CSVTGPASDQQKLFF. The CDR3 coding sequence is TGCAGCGTGACGGGACCGGCCTCGGACCAGCAAAAACTGTTTTTT.

This clonotype has a handful of counts. V gene TRBV25-1 combines with J gene TRBJ1-2; 8 nucleotides line up with TRBD1. Trimming took 3 bases from V and 0 from J; bases not matched to a gene: 3. The CDR3 extends over 15 amino acids. Germline loops: CDR1 MGHDK, CDR2 SYGVNS. The CDR3 DNA reads as TGTGCCAGCAGTGACAGGGGGCAAGCTAACTATGGCTACACCTTC. Its protein is CASSDRGQANYGYTF.

There are a few counts of this clonotype. In DNA, the CDR3 is TGCGCCAGCAGCAAGGGACAGGGGGCTGGCTACACCTTC. Its protein is CASSKGQGAGYTF. This sequence joins TRBV5-1 and TRBJ1-2; TRBD1 agrees at 12 bases. The germline CDR1 and CDR2 sequences are SGHRS and YFSETQ. CDR3 length equals 13 residues. V lost 4 bases and J lost 7; bases outside the gene matches: 2.

A few counts support this clonotype. The chain uses TRBV14 and TRBJ1-2; possibly TRBD1 for D (6 bases). The V and J ends lost 5 bases and 4 bases respectively, with 11 bases between them. CDR3 length: 13 residues. Germline values: CDR1 SGHDN, CDR2 FVKESK. As DNA, the CDR3 is TGTGCCAGCAGCGGGGGGCTGATCTATGGCTACACCTTC. Translation gives CASSGGLIYGYTF.

This clonotype has a handful of counts. The chain uses TRBV15 and TRBJ2-2; D perhaps matches TRBD1 (5 bases). The CDR3 has 14 amino acids. Germline loops: CDR1 LNHNV, CDR2 YYDKDF (reference sequence). V was clipped by 0 bases and J by 7 bases, with 9 bases between them. The CDR3 DNA reads TGTGCCACCAGCAGAGAAGGGGCAATCGGGGAGCTGTTTTTT. Residues: CATSREGAIGELFF.

This chain connects TRBV27 to TRBJ2-1, with D possibly TRBD2 on 5 matching bases. Germline V lookup: CDR1 MNHEY, CDR2 SMNVEV (reference sequence). With 6 bases removed from V and 0 bases from J, the gap between germline ends came to 18 bases. The CDR3 contains 17 residues. DNA of the CDR3: TGTGCCAGCAGGGTGAGGGAGACTTTGAGCTCCTACAATGAGCAGTTCTTC. Translation gives CASRVRETLSSYNEQFF.

The table lists this clonotype with a few counts. The V call is TRBV6-1, the J call TRBJ1-1; D ambiguous. Germline values: CDR1 MNHNS, CDR2 SASEGT. This CDR3 has 13 amino acids. V shed 6 bases and J shed 3 bases, with 11 bases lying between them. The CDR3 loop reads CASRPGAYTEAFF. DNA of the CDR3: TGTGCCAGCAGACCTGGCGCTTACACTGAAGCTTTCTTT.

This clonotype was found a few times. The rearrangement links TRBV2 to TRBJ2-2; D unresolved. Trimming shortened V by 1 base and J by 4 bases, and 4 bases separated the two germline ends. The CDR3 contains 13 residues. The germline CDR1 and CDR2 sequences are SNHLY and FYNNEI. CDR3 sequence: CASSEGGTGELFF. CDR3 bases: TGTGCCAGCAGTGAAGGAGGCACCGGGGAGCTGTTTTTT.

The chain combines TRBV12-3 or TRBV12-4 with TRBJ2-7, with 8 bases that match TRBD1. Unmatched junction bases numbered 11, after V lost 6 bases and J lost 4 bases. There are 15 residues in the CDR3. The CDR3 nucleotides are TGTGCCAGCAGCCAAGCGACAGGGGCCAGGTACGAGCAGTACTTC. It yields the protein CASSQATGARYEQYF.